What follows describes a single T cell receptor beta chain. Time point denoted: patch test 2, 6 weeks after DPC sensitization. Treatment indicated: therapeutic diphenylcyclopropenone sensitization with weekly scalp DPC. This specimen comes from a study of human T cells and chemical hapten exposure. TCRdb called the RACE reads again in MiXCR, with one record for every CDR3 protein. Counted here are 360,000 or so distinct CDR3 sequences, about 6% occurring once; the ten biggest clones make up around 6%. Trimming shortened V by 8 bases and J by 1 base, and 14 bases separated the two germline ends. The V gene's germline CDR1 is MGHDK and CDR2 SYGVNS. CDR3 length equals 14 residues.

This sequence joins TRBV25-1 and TRBJ1-1, with D perhaps matching TRBD1 (5 bases). The clonotype was recovered from a woman aged 18-29 years with alopecia areata. Some clones in this sample may be carry-over from other donors' samples. This specimen consisted of whole blood, obtained in connection with sensitization to the hapten diphenylcyclopropenone (DPC). The CDR3 is CASRRDGGNTEAFF. In DNA, the CDR3 is TGTGCCAGCCGACGGGACGGAGGGAACACTGAAGCTTTCTTT. Drawing the rest from reference TRBV25-1 and TRBJ1-1, the complete variable domain is EADIYQTPRYLVIGTGKKITLECSQTMGHDKMYWYQQDPGMELHLIHYSYGVNSTEKGDLSSESTVSRIRTEHFPLTLESARPSHTSQYLCASRRDGGNTEAFFGQGTRLTVV.